The T cell receptor (beta chain) under discussion was sequenced for a study of cytomegalovirus exposure and HLA in healthy donors. The wider study: The 120 validation repertoires, a later analysis reported, used the same platform as the 550 to 700 repertoires from the first cohort. Findings and caveats of the study: Cytomegalovirus-associated TCR beta chains were listed, numbering 150 to 200. Most TCR sequences proved rare, with some public TCRs found in many donors. For cytomegalovirus status, the classifier reportedly gave diagnoses with high specificity and sensitivity.

Germline values: CDR1 MNHNS, CDR2 SASEGT. The CDR3 consists of 15 residues. With V trimmed by 3 bases and J by 3 bases, 3 bases remained unmatched. TCRdb's copy holds only in-frame clones and misses some; the assay was immunoSEQ multiplex PCR. Among 200,000 to 300,000 clones listed, less than 95% were seen once. To note about this clone: Its antigen is still unknown.

The sample taken for sequencing was PBMCs. This receptor was obtained from a woman aged 25-40 years in good health and CMV-seronegative. This sequence joins TRBV6-1 and TRBJ1-4, with 8 bases fitting TRBD1. The CDR3 protein is CASSDRGRSNEKLFF. In DNA form, the CDR3 reads TGTGCCAGCAGTGACAGGGGGCGGTCTAATGAAAAACTGTTTTTT.